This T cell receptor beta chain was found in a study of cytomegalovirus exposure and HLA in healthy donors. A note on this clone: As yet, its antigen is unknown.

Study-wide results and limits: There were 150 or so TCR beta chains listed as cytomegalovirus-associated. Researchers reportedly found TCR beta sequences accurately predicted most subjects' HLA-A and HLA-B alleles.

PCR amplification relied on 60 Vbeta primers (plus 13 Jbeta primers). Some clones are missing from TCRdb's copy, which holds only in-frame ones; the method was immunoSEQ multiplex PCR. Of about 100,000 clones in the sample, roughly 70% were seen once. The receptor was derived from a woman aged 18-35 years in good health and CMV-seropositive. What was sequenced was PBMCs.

CDR3: CASSIMNTEAFF. The CDR3 DNA reads as TGTGCCAGCAGTATAATGAACACTGAAGCTTTCTTT. The chain carries TRBV28 and TRBJ1-1; D remains unclear. V dropped 5 bases and J dropped 0 bases, with 4 bases sitting between them. The germline V gene has CDR1 MDHEN and CDR2 SYDVKM. This CDR3 spans 12 amino acids.